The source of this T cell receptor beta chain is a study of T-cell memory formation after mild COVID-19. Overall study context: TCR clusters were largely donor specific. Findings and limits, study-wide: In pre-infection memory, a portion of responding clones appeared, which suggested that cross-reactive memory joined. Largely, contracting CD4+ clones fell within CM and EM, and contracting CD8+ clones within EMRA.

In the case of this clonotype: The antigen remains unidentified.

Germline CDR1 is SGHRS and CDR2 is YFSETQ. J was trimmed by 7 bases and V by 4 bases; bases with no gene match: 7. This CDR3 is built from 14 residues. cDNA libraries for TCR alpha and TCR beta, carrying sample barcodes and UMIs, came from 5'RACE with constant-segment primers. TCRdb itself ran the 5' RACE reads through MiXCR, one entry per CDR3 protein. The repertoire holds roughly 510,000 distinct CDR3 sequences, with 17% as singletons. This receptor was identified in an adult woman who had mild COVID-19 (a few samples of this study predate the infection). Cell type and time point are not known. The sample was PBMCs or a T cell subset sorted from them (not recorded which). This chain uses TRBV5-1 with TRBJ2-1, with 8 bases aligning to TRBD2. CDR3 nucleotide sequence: TGCGCCAGCAGCCCCGGGGGGGGAAAAAATGAGCAGTTCTTC. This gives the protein CASSPGGGKNEQFF.